This T cell receptor beta chain is drawn from a study of blood T cell repertoires in COVID-19. Study-wide context: Samples of COVID-19 (acute and convalescent) were obtained from the United States, Italy and Spain. PBMCs, B-cell-depleted T cells, or T cells provided the cDNA or gDNA that made up the material.

The authors' processing: Cell counts per sample came from amplifying reference gene primers. Profiled with immunoSEQ multiplex PCR; TCRdb holds only in-frame clones, not every one. That table furnishes V, J and clone size, whereas the DNA furnished D and trimming. The repertoire consists of about 55,000 clones, with about 87% occurring once and the leading ten covering around 1.5%. V was pared by 2 bases and J by 2 bases, with 5 bases of the junction left unmatched. The CDR3 runs 17 residues. The germline V gene encodes CDR1 SGDLS and CDR2 YYNGEE. The receptor was isolated from a man aged 60-69 years with acute or convalescent COVID-19. The source material was peripheral blood. The chain employs TRBV9 and TRBJ2-2; 11 bases map to TRBD1. DNA for the CDR3: TGTGCCAGCAGCGTCGGACAGGGGGCCATTAACACCGGGGAGCTGTTTTTT. This codes for CASSVGQGAINTGELFF.